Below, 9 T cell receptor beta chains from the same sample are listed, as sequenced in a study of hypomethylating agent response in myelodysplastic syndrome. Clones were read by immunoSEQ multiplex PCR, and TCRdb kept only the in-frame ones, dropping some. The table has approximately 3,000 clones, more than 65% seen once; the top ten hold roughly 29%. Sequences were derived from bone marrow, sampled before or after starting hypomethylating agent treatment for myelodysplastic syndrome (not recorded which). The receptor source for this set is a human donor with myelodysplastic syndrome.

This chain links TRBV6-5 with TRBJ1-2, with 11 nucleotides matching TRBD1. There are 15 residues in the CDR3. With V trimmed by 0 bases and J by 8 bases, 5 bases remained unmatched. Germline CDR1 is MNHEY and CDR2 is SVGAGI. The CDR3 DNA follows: TGTGCCAGCAGTTACTCAGGACAGGGGGCGAGGGGCTACACCTTC. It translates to CASSYSGQGARGYTF.

The CDR3 region is CASSYKGGRGFGELFF. Here the CDR3 DNA reads TGTGCCAGCAGTTACAAAGGGGGGCGGGGATTTGGGGAGCTGTTTTTT. This chain connects TRBV6-5 to TRBJ2-2, with D possibly being TRBD1 or TRBD2 (6 bases each). Germline V lookup: CDR1 MNHEY, CDR2 SVGAGI. Between the trimmed V and J ends, which lost 2 bases and 8 bases, there was a span of 18 bases. This CDR3 spans 16 amino acids.

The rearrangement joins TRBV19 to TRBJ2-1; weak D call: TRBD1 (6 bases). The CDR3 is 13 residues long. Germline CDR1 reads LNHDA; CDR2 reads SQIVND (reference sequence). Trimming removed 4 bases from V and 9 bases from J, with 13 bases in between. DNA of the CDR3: TGTGCCAGTAGTACCCATCAGGGGAGTGAGCAGTTCTTC. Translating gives CASSTHQGSEQFF.

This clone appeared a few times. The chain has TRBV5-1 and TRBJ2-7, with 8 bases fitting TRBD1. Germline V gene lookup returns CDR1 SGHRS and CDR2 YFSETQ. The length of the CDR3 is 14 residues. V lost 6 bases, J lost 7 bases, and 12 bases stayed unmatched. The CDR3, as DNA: TGCGCCAGCACGTATGGAGACAGGGGTTATGAGCAGTACTTC. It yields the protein CASTYGDRGYEQYF.

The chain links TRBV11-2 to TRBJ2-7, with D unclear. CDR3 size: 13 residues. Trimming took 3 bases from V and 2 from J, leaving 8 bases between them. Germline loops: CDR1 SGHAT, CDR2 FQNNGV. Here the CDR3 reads CASSFSATYEQYF. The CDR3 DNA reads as TGTGCCAGCAGCTTTTCTGCGACCTACGAGCAGTACTTC.

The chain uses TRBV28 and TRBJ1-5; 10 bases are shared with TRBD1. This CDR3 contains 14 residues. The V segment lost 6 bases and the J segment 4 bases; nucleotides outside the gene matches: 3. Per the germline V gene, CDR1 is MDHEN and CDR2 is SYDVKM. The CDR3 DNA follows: TGTGCCAGCAGGGGGACAGGGGAAAATCAGCCCCAGCATTTT. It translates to CASRGTGENQPQHF.

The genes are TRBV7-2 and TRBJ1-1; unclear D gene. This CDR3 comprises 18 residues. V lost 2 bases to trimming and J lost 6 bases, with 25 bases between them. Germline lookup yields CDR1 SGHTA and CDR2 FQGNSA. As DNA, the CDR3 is TGTGCCAGCAGCTTAAGCCTCCCCTCTCACATAAGGGCCCCTGAAGCTTTCTTT. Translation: CASSLSLPSHIRAPEAFF.

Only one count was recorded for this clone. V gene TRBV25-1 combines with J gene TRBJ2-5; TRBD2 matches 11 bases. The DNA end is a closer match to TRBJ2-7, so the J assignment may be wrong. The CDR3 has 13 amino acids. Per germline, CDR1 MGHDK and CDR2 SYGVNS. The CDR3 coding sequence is TGTGCCAGCGGCCTAGCGGGGGGCTACGAGCAGTACTTC. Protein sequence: CASGLAGGYEQYF.

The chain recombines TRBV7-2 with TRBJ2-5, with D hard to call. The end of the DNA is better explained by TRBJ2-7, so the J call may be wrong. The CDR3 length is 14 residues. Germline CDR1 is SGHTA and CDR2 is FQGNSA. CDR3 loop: CASSHLSEVYEQYF. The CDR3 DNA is TGTGCCAGCAGCCACCTATCAGAGGTCTACGAGCAGTACTTC.